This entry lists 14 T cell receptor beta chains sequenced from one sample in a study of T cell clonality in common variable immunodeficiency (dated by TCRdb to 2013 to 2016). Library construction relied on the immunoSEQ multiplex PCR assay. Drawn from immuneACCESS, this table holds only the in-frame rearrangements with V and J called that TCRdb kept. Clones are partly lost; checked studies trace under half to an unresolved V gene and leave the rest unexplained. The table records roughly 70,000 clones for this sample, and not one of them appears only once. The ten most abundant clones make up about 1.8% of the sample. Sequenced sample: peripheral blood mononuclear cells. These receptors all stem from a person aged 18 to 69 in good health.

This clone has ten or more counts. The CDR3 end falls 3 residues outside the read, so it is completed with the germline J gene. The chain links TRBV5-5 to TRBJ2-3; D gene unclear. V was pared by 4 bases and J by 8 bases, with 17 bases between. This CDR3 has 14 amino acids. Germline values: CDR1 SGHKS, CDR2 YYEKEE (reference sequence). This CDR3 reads CASSRDWPPVTQYF. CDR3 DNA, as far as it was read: TGTGCCAGCAGCCGCGACTGGCCTCCCGTTACG.

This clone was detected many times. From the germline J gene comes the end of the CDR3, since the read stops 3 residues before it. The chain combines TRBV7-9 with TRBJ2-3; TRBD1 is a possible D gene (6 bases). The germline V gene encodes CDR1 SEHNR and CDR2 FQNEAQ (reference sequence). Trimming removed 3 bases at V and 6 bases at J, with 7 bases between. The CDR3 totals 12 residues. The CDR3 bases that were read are TGTGCCAGCAGCTTTGGGGGCGATACG. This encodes CASSFGGDT. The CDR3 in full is CASSFGGDTQYF. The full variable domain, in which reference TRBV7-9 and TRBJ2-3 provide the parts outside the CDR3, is DTGVSQNPRHKITKRGQNVTFRCDPISEHNRLYWYRQTLGQGPEFLTYFQNEAQLEKSRLLSDRFSAERPKGSFSTLEIQRTEQGDSAMYLCASSFGGDTQYFGPGTRLTVL.

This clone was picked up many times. The CDR3 loop is CAWSRRQNTGELFF. CDR3 DNA (partial): TGTGCCTGGAGTAGGAGACAAAACACCGGGGAG. The V call is TRBV30, the J call TRBJ2-2; D ambiguous. The read ends 3 residues early relative to the CDR3; the germline J gene fills the gap. The CDR3 consists of 14 residues. Trimming removed 2 bases from V and 2 bases from J, with 9 bases in between. The germline CDR1 and CDR2 sequences are GTSNPN and SVGIG (reference sequence).

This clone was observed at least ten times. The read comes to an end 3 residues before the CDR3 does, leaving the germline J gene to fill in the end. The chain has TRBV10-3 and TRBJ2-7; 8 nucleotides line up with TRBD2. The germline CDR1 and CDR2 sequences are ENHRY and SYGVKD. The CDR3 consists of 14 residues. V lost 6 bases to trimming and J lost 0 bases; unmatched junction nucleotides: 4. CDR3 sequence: CAIRLAASSYEQYF. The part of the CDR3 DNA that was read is TGTGCCATCAGACTAGCGGCAAGCTCCTACGAG.

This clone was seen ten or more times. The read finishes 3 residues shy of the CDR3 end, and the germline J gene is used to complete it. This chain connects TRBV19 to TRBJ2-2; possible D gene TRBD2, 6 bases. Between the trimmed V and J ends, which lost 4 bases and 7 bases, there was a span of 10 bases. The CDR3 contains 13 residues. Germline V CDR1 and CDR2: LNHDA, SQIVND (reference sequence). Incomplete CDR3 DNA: TGTGCCAGTAGTACGGGGACTCGCGGGGAG. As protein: CASSTGTRGE. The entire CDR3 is CASSTGTRGELFF. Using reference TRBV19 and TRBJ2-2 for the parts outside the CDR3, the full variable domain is DGGITQSPKYLFRKEGQNVTLSCEQNLNHDAMYWYRQDPGQGLRLIYYSQIVNDFQKGDIAEGYSVSREKKESFPLTVTSAQKNPTAFYLCASSTGTRGELFFGEGSRLTVL.

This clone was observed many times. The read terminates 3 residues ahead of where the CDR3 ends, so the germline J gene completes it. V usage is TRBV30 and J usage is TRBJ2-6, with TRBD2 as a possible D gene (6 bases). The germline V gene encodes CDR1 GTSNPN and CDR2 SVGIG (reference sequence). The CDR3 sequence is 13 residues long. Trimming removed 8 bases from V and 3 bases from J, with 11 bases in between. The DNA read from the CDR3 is TGTGCCGGAAGGAGGGTTGGGGCCAACGTC. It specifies CAGRRVGANV. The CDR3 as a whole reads CAGRRVGANVLTF.

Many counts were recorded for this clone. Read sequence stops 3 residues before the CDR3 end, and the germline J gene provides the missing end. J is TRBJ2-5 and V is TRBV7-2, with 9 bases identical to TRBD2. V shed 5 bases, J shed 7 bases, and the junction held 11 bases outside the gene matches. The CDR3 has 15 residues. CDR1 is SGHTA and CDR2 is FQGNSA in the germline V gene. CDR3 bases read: TGTGCCAGCAGCCTAGGGGTAGCGGGAGTGGGGACC. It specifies CASSLGVAGVGT. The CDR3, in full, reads CASSLGVAGVGTQYF.

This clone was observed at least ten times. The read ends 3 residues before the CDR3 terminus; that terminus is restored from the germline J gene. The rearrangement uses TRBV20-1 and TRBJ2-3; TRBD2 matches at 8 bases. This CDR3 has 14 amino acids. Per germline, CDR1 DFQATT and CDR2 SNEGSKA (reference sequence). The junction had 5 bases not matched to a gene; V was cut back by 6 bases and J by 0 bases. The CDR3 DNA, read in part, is TGCAGTGCCATTAGCGGGACTAGCACAGATACG. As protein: CSAISGTSTDT. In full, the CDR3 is CSAISGTSTDTQYF.

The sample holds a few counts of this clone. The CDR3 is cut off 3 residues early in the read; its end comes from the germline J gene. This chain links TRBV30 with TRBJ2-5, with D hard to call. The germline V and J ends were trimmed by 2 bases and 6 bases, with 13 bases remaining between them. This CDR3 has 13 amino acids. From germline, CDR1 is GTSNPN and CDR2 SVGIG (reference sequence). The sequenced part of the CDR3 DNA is TGTGCCTGGAGTCTGTATAGCAATAAGACC. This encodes CAWSLYSNKT. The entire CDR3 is CAWSLYSNKTQYF.

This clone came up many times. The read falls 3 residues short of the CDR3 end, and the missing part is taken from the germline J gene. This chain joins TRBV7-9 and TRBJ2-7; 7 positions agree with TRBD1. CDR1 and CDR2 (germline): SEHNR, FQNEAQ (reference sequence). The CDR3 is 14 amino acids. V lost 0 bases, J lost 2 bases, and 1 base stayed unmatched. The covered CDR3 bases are TGTGCCAGCAGCTTAGCACAGGGGACCTACGAG. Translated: CASSLAQGTYE. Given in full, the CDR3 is CASSLAQGTYEQYF.

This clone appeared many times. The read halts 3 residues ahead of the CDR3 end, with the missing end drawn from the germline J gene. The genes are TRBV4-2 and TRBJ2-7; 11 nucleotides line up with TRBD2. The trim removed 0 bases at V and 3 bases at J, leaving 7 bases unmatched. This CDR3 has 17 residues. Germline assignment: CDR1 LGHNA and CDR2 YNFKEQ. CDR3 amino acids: CASSQEVRTSGGYEQYF. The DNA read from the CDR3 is TGTGCCAGCAGCCAAGAGGTGAGAACTAGCGGGGGCTACGAG.

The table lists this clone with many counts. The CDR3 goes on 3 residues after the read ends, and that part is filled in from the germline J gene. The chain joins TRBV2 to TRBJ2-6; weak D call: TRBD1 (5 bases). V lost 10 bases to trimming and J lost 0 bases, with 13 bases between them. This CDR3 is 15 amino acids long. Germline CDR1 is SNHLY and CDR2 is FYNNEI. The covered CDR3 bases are TGTGCCATCCGAAGGGGCAGCTCTGGGGCCAACGTC. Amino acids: CAIRRGSSGANV. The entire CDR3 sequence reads CAIRRGSSGANVLTF.

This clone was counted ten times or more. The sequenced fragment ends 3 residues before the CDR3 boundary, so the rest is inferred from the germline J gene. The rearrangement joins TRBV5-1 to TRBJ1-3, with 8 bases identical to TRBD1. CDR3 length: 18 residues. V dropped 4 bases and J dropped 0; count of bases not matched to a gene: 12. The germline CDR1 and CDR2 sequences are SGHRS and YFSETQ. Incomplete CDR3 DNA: TGCGCCAGCAGCCCCCGGGGACAGGCGGGAAACTCTGGAAACACC. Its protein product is CASSPRGQAGNSGNT. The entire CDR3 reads CASSPRGQAGNSGNTIYF. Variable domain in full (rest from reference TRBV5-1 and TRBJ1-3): KAGVTQTPRYLIKTRGQQVTLSCSPISGHRSVSWYQQTPGQGLQFLFEYFSETQRNKGNFPGRFSGRQFSNSRSEMNVSTLELGDSALYLCASSPRGQAGNSGNTIYFGEGSWLTVV.

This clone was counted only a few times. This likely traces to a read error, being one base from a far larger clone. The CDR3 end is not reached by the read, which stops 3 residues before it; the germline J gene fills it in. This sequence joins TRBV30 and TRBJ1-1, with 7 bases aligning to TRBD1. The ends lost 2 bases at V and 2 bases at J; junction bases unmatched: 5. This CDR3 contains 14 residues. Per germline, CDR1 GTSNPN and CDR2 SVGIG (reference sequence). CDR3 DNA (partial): TGTGCCTGGAGTTTGGACAGGCGAAACACTGAA. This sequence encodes CAWSLDRRNTE. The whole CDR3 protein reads CAWSLDRRNTEAFF. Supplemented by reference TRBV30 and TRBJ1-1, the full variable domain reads SQTIHQWPATLVQPVGSPLSLECTVEGTSNPNLYWYRQAAGRGLQLLFYSVGIGQISSEVPQNLSASRPQDRQFILSSKKLLLSDSGFYLCAWSLDRRNTEAFFGQGTRLTVV.